The 10 T cell receptor beta chains given below trace back to one sample, sequenced in a study of vaccination and CD4 T cells after COVID-19. Sequencing of the DNA from cultured CD4+ T cells was carried out with the Oncomine TCR Beta short-read assay. TCRdb independently ran MiXCR on the PCR reads; one entry per CDR3 protein. This table holds about 17,000 distinct CDR3 sequences, roughly 50% found once. Their antigens are not known. The sample's time point: late sampling 161 to 241 days after vaccination in a few convalescent patients. Treatment given: approximately nine-day PBMC culture with coronavirus spike peptide pools or control peptides (ViraFEST assay). This sample comprised CD4+ T cells from blood, cultured in vitro, obtained about 7 months after SARS-CoV-2 vaccination. The receptors were sampled from a human donor who had recovered from COVID-19.

The chain links TRBV19 to TRBJ1-5, with D maybe TRBD1 (5 bases). Trimming stripped 3 bases from V and 5 bases from J, with 8 bases between. This CDR3 is 13 amino acids long. Germline loops: CDR1 LNHDA, CDR2 SQIVND (reference sequence). The CDR3 reads CASSMGRDQPQHF. CDR3 coding DNA: TGTGCCAGTAGTATGGGCAGGGATCAGCCCCAGCATTTT.

The chain couples TRBV2 to TRBJ2-7; maybe TRBD1 (6 bases). The CDR3 totals 14 residues. V lost 4 bases to trimming and J lost 9 bases, with 19 bases between them. The germline CDR1 and CDR2 sequences are SNHLY and FYNNEI. DNA for the CDR3: TGTGCCAGCAGTGGAGACGGACAGTTTGTGCGGCAGTACTTC. Its protein is CASSGDGQFVRQYF.

In this sample, this clonotype turned up a few times. The chain joins TRBV20-1 to TRBJ1-1; D might be TRBD1 (6 bases). The CDR3 sequence is 17 residues long. Trimming cost V 1 base and J 0 bases, with 18 bases left between them. The germline V gene encodes CDR1 DFQATT and CDR2 SNEGSKA (reference sequence). CDR3 sequence (DNA): TGCAGTGCTAGAGTAGTTGGTGGGGGGCGGGTGAACACTGAAGCTTTCTTT. This sequence encodes CSARVVGGGRVNTEAFF.

The chain's CDR3 is CSAEGPGINIQYF. The CDR3 DNA reads as TGCAGTGCTGAGGGCCCGGGCATTAACATTCAGTACTTC. The chain is built from TRBV20-1 and TRBJ2-4; D might be TRBD2 (5 bases). The V and J ends lost 5 bases and 7 bases respectively, with 15 bases between them. Germline V gene sequence: CDR1 DFQATT, CDR2 SNEGSKA (reference sequence). The CDR3 runs 13 residues.

In its sample, this clonotype was seen a few times. The J gene is TRBJ1-5, the V gene TRBV6-4; tentatively, D is TRBD1 (5 bases). Germline V gene sequence: CDR1 MRHNA, CDR2 SNTAGT. The V gene lost 2 bases and the J gene lost 4 bases, with 12 bases spanning the gap. The CDR3 covers 15 residues. CDR3 nucleotide sequence: TGTGCCAGCAGTGACCGGGACGGGATAAATCAGCCCCAGCATTTT. Translating it yields CASSDRDGINQPQHF.

This clonotype was recorded a few times. V and J are TRBV24-1 and TRBJ2-7; D is tentatively TRBD1 or TRBD2 (5 bases each). The germline CDR1 and CDR2 sequences are KGHDR and SFDVKD. V lost 5 bases and J lost 7, with 17 bases in between. The CDR3 contains 14 residues. The CDR3 here is CATSAAGSVGEQYF. In nucleotides, the CDR3 is TGTGCCACCAGTGCGGCAGGGAGTGTGGGGGAGCAGTACTTC.

The chain couples TRBV6-2 or TRBV6-3 to TRBJ2-7; D is ambiguous. V lost 2 bases to trimming and J lost 3 bases, with 26 bases between them. This CDR3 comprises 19 residues. Germline V CDR1 and CDR2: MNHEY, SVGEGT. CDR3 DNA sequence: TGTGCCAGCAGTTACCCGCTAAGCCGGGCCATCACATCGAACTACGAGCAGTACTTC. Translating gives CASSYPLSRAITSNYEQYF.

V and J are TRBV7-2 and TRBJ2-3, with 7 bases matching TRBD2. V shed 4 bases, J shed 4 bases, and the junction held 2 bases outside the gene matches. The CDR3 contains 13 residues. CDR1 is SGHTA, CDR2 FQGNSA, per germline. For the CDR3, the DNA is TGTGCCAGCAGCTCCCGGGGGGCAGATACGCAGTATTTT. As protein: CASSSRGADTQYF.

This clonotype was counted between two and nine times. The genes are TRBV7-2 and TRBJ2-6, with D unresolved. The V gene lost 5 bases and the J gene lost 4 bases, with 9 bases spanning the gap. This CDR3 has 14 residues. From germline, CDR1 is SGHTA and CDR2 FQGNSA. The CDR3 coding sequence is TGTGCCAGCAGCCCTCCGTCCGGGGCCAACGTCCTGACTTTC. Translating it yields CASSPPSGANVLTF.

Judged by abundance, this clonotype is medium-sized. The V gene is TRBV2, the J gene TRBJ2-5, with no clear D. The CDR3 has 14 residues. Per germline, CDR1 SNHLY and CDR2 FYNNEI. The V end lost 6 bases, the J end lost 1 base, and 12 bases lay between the germline ends. CDR3 sequence reads: CASRMVGGQETQYF. The DNA of the CDR3 is TGTGCCAGCAGAATGGTCGGCGGCCAAGAGACCCAGTACTTC.